One T cell receptor (beta chain) is described in this entry. Its antigen is not known. The data originate from a study of T cell responses to AZD1222 COVID-19 vaccine. This CDR3 region has 13 residues. Germline CDR1 and CDR2: MNHEY and SMNVEV (reference sequence). The V end lost 6 bases, the J end lost 0 bases, and 7 bases lay between the germline ends. Libraries were prepared by immunoSEQ multiplex PCR; TCRdb keeps only in-frame clonotypes and omits some of them. Of about 100,000 clones listed, over 75% are singletons. Study-wide results and limits: Unmutated variant regions reportedly attract nearly half of all spike-specific TCRs.

The sample consisted of peripheral blood, taken on day 0 of AZD1222 vaccination. This receptor was identified in an adult in good health. The V gene is TRBV27, the J gene TRBJ2-3; D is ambiguous. The CDR3 sequence is CASSHDSTDTQYF. The CDR3 nucleotides are TGTGCCAGCAGCCACGACAGCACAGATACGCAGTATTTT.